This TCR beta chain was recorded in a study of cytomegalovirus exposure and HLA in healthy donors. Vbeta (60) and Jbeta (13) primers were used in the PCR. Sequencing was performed with immunoSEQ multiplex PCR; in TCRdb, only in-frame clones are kept and a portion is missing. Listed are tens of thousands of clones; 3.5% to 4% falls within the top ten. Study-level points and caveats: According to an earlier analysis, most TCR beta V segments yielded productive rearrangements about 87% or about 30% of the time.

With respect to this clone: No antigen is known for it.

The length of the CDR3 is 16 residues. Trimming cost V 3 bases and J 1 base; bases outside gene matches: 4. Germline assignment: CDR1 SEHNR and CDR2 FQNEAQ (reference sequence). The material sequenced was PBMCs. The chain uses TRBV7-9 and TRBJ2-2, with 8 bases matching TRBD1. This clonotype was sampled from a female donor in good health and CMV-seropositive. CDR3 loop: CASSFRTGQNTGELFF. DNA for the CDR3: TGTGCCAGCAGCTTCCGGACAGGGCAGAACACCGGGGAGCTGTTTTTT.